What follows is one T cell receptor beta chain and its context. This CDR3 contains 14 residues. Germline V gene sequence: CDR1 MNHEY, CDR2 SVGAGI. Trimming pared 2 bases from V and 3 bases from J, leaving 7 bases between. The sample comes from a study of blood T cell repertoires in COVID-19. Data came from immunoSEQ multiplex PCR; TCRdb stores just in-frame clones and leaves some out. This table has 110,000 or so clones, more than 80% appearing once. The sequenced sample was peripheral blood. This chain joins TRBV6-5 and TRBJ2-2; D remains ambiguous. This sequence was found in a woman between 40 and 50 years old with acute or convalescent COVID-19. The CDR3 sequence: CASSYLPDTGELFF. The CDR3 DNA sequence: TGTGCCAGCAGTTACCTCCCCGACACCGGGGAGCTGTTTTTT.